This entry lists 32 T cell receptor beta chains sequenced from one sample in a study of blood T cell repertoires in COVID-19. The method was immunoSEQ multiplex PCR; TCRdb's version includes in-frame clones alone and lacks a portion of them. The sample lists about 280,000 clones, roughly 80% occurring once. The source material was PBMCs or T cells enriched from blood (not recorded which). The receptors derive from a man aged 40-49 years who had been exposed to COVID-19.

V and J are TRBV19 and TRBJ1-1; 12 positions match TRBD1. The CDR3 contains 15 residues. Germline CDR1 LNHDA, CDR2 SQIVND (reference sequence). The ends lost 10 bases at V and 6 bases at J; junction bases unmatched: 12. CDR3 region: CATGGTGGIGAEAFF. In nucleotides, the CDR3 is TGTGCCACGGGCGGGACAGGGGGCATTGGAGCTGAAGCTTTCTTT.

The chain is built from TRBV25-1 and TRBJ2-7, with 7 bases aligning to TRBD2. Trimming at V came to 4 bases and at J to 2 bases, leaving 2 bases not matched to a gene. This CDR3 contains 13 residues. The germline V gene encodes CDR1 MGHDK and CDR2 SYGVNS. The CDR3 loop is CASSAGLPYEQYF. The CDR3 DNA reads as TGTGCCAGCAGTGCGGGACTACCCTACGAGCAGTACTTC.

The CDR3 sequence is CAITTGTSGYYEQYF. CDR3 in DNA: TGTGCCATTACGACCGGGACTAGCGGATACTACGAGCAGTACTTC. The rearrangement uses TRBV6-5 and TRBJ2-7; TRBD2 matches at 11 bases. The CDR3 loop spans 15 amino acids. The germline V gene encodes CDR1 MNHEY and CDR2 SVGAGI. V lost 10 bases to trimming and J lost 3 bases; unmatched junction nucleotides: 11.

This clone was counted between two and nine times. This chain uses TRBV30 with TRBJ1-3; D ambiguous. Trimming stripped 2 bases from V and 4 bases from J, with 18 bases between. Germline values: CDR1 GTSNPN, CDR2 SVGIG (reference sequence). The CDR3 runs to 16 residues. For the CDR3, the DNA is TGTGCCTGGAGTCCCCCGACAACGACGGCCGGAAACACCATATATTTT. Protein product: CAWSPPTTTAGNTIYF.

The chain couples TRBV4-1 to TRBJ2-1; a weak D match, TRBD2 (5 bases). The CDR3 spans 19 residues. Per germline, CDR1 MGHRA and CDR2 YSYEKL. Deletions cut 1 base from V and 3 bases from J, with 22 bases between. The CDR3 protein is CASSQGSSGGPSNYNEQFF. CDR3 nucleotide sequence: TGCGCCAGCAGCCAAGGTTCCTCCGGCGGGCCTTCTAACTACAATGAGCAGTTCTTC.

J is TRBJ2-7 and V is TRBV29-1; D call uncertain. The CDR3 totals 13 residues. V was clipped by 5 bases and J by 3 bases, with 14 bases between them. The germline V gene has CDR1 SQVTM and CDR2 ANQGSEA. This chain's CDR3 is CSVFFRQGYEQYF. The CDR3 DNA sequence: TGCAGCGTTTTTTTCAGACAAGGCTACGAGCAGTACTTC.

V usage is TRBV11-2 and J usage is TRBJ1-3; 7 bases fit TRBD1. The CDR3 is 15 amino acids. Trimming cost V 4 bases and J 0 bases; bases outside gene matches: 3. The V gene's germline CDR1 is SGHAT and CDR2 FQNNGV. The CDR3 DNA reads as TGTGCCAGCAGCTCAGGGGGTAGCTCTGGAAACACCATATATTTT. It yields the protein CASSSGGSSGNTIYF.

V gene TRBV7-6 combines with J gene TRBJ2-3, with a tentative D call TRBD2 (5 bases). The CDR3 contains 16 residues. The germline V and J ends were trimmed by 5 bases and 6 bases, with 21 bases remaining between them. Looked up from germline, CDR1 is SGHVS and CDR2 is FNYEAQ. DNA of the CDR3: TGTGCCAGCAGCCCCTCGTTTAGGGCGGGCGATGATACGCAGTATTTT. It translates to CASSPSFRAGDDTQYF.

CDR3 amino acids: CASRNPQGHGYTF. The CDR3 bases are TGTGCCAGCAGGAACCCACAGGGCCATGGCTACACCTTC. V and J are TRBV6-5 and TRBJ1-2, with D perhaps matching TRBD1 (6 bases). In germline, CDR1 is MNHEY, CDR2 SVGAGI. This CDR3 spans 13 amino acids. V was clipped by 6 bases and J by 6 bases, with 14 bases between them.

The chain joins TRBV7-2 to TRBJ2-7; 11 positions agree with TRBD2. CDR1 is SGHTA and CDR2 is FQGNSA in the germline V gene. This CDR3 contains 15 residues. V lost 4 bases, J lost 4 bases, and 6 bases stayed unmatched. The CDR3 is CASSSKTSGTYEQYF. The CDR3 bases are TGTGCCAGCAGCTCTAAGACTAGCGGGACATACGAGCAGTACTTC.

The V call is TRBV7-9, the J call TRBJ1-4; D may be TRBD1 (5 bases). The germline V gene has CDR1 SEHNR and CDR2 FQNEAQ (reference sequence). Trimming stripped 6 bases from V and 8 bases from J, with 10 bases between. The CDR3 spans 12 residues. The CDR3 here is CASRFGQEKLFF. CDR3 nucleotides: TGTGCCAGCAGATTCGGACAAGAAAAACTGTTTTTT.

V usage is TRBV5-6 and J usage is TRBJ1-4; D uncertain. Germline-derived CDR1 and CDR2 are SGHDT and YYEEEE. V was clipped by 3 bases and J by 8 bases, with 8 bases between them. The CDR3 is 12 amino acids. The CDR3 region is CASSSGGEKLFF. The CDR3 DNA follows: TGTGCCAGCAGCTCCGGAGGCGAAAAACTGTTTTTT. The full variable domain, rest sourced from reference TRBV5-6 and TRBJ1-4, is DAGVTQSPTHLIKTRGQQVTLRCSPKSGHDTVSWYQQALGQGPQFIFQYYEEEERQRGNFPDRFSGHQFPNYSSELNVNALLLGDSALYLCASSSGGEKLFFGSGTQLSVL.

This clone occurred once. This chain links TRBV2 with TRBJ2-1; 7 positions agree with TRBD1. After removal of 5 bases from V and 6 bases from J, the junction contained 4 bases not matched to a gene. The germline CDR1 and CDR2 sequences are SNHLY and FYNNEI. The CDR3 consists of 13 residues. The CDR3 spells CASSRDSVNEQFF. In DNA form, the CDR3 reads TGTGCCAGCAGTAGGGACAGCGTCAATGAGCAGTTCTTC.

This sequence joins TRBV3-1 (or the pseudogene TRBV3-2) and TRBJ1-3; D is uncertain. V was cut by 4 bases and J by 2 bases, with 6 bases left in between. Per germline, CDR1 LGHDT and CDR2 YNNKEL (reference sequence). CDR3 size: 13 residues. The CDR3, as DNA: TGTGCCAGCAGCCCCTATACTGGAAACACCATATATTTT. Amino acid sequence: CASSPYTGNTIYF.

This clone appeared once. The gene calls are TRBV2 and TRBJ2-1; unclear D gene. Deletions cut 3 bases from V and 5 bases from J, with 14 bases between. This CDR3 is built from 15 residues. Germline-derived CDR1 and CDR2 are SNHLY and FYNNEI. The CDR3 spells CASSEGRKPNNEQFF. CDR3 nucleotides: TGTGCCAGCAGTGAGGGCCGGAAACCAAACAATGAGCAGTTCTTC.

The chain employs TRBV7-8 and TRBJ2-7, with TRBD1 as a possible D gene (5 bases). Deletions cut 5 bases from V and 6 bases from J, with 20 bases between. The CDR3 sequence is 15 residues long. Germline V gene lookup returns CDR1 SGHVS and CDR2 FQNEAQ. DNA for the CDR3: TGTGCCAGCAGCGCCTCGGGCGGCCAGGGTCTCGAGCAGTACTTC. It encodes CASSASGGQGLEQYF.

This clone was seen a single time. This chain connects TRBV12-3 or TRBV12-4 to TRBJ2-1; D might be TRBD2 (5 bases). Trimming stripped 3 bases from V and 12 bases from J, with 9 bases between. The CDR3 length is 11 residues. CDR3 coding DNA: TGTGCCAGCAGTTTGTCGGCGGGGCAGTTCTTC. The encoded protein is CASSLSAGQFF.

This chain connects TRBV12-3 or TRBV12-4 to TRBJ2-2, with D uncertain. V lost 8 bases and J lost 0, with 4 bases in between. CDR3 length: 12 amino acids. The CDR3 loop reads CASSTNTGELFF. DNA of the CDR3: TGTGCCAGCTCTACGAACACCGGGGAGCTGTTTTTT.

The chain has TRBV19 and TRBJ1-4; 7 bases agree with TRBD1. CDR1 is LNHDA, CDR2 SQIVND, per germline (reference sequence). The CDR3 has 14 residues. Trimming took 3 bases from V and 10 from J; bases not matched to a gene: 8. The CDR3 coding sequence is TGTGCCAGTAGTATTGACAGGGTGGAAGGAAAACTGTTTTTT. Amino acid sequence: CASSIDRVEGKLFF.

The CDR3 DNA sequence: TGTGCCTGGAGTGCGGGGAGAGTTAATGAGCAGTTCTTC. It codes for CAWSAGRVNEQFF. This chain uses TRBV30 with TRBJ2-1, with D maybe TRBD2 (5 bases). CDR3 size: 13 residues. Per germline, CDR1 GTSNPN and CDR2 SVGIG (reference sequence). V lost 1 base and J 7 bases, leaving 11 bases between the germline ends.

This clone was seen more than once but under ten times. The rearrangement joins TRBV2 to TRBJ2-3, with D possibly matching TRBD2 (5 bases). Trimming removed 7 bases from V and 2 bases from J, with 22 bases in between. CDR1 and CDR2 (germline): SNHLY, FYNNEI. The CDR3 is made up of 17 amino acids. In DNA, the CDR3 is TGTGCCAGCATTCCAACCGGACTGATGGGCCCCACAGATACGCAGTATTTT. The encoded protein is CASIPTGLMGPTDTQYF.

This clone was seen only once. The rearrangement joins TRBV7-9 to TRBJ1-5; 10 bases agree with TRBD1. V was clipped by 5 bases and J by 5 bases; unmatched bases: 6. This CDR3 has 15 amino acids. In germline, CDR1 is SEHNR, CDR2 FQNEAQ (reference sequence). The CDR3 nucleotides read TGTGCCAGCAGCGACGACAGGGGGCTTGATCAGCCCCAGCATTTT. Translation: CASSDDRGLDQPQHF.

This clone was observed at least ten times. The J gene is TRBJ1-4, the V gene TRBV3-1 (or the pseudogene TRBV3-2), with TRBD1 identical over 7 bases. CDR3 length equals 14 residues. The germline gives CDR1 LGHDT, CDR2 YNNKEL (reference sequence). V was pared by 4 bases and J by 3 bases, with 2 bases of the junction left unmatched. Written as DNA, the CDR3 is TGTGCCAGCAGCCCCGGGACAGCTAATGAAAAACTGTTTTTT. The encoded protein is CASSPGTANEKLFF.

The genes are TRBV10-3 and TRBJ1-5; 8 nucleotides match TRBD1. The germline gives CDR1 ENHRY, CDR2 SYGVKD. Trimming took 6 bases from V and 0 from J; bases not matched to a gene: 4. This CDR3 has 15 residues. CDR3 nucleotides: TGTGCCATCAGCAAGACAGGGGATAGCAATCAGCCCCAGCATTTT. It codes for CAISKTGDSNQPQHF.

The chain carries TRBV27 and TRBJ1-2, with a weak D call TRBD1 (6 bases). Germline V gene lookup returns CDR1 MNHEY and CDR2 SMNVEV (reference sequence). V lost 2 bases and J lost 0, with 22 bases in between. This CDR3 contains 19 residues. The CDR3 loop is CASSLGFGGPGGTNYGYTF. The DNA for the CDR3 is TGTGCCAGCAGTTTAGGTTTCGGGGGCCCGGGGGGTACTAACTATGGCTACACCTTC.

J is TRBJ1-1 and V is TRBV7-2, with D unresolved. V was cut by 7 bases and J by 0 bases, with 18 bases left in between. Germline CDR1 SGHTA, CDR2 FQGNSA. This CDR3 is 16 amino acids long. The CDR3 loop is CASTPRRGFMNTEAFF. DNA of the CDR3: TGTGCCAGCACCCCCCGGCGCGGATTCATGAACACTGAAGCTTTCTTT.

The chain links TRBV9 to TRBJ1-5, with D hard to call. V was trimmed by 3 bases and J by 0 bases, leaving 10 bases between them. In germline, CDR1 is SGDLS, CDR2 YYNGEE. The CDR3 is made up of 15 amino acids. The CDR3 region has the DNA TGTGCCAGCAGCGGAACGGTCAATAGCAATCAGCCCCAGCATTTT. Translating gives CASSGTVNSNQPQHF.

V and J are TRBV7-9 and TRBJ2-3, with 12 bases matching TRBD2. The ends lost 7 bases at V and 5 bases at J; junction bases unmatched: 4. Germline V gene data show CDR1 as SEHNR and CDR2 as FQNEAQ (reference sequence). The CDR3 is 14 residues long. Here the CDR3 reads CASTLAGGGDTQYF. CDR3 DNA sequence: TGTGCCAGCACCCTAGCGGGAGGGGGAGATACGCAGTATTTT.

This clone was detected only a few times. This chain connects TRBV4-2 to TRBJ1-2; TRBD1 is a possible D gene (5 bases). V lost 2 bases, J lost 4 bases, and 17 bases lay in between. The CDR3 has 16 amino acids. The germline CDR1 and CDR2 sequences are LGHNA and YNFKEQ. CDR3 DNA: TGTGCCAGCAGCCAACAGGAGTCAGGGTATATCTATGGCTACACCTTC. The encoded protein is CASSQQESGYIYGYTF.

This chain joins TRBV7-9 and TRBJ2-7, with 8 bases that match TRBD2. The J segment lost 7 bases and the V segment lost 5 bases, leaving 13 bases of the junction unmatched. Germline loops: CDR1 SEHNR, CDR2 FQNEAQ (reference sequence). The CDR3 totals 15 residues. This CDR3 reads CASSPRGGGPREQYF. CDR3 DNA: TGTGCCAGCAGCCCCCGGGGGGGAGGGCCTAGGGAGCAGTACTTC.

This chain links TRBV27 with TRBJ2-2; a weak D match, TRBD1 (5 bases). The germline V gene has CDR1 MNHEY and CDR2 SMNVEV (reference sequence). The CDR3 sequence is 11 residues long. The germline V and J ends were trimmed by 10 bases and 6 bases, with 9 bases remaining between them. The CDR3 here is CATTGAGELFF. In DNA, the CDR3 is TGTGCCACCACAGGAGCCGGGGAGCTGTTTTTT.

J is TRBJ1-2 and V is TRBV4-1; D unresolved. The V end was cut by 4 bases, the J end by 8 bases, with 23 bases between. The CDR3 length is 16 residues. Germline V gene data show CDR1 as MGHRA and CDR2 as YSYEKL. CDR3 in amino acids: CASSREVSFEGYGYTF. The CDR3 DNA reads TGCGCCAGCAGCCGAGAGGTGTCTTTCGAGGGATACGGCTACACCTTC.